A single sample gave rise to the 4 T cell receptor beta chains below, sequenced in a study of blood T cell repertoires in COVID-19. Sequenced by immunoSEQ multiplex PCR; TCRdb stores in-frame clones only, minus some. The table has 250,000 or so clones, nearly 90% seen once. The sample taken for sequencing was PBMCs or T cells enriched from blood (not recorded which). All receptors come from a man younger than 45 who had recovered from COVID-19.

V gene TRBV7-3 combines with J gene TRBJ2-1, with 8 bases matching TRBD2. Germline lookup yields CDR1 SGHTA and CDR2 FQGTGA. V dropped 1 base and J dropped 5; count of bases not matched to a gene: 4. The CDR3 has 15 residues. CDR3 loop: CASSLRRGDNNEQFF. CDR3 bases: TGTGCCAGCAGCTTAAGGCGGGGGGACAACAATGAGCAGTTCTTC.

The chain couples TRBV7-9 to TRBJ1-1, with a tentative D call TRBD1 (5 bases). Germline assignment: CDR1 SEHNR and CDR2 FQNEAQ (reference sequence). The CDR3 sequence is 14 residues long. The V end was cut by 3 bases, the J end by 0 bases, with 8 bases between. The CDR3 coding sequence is TGTGCCAGCAGCTTTGGGGGGGTGAACACTGAAGCTTTCTTT. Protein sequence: CASSFGGVNTEAFF.

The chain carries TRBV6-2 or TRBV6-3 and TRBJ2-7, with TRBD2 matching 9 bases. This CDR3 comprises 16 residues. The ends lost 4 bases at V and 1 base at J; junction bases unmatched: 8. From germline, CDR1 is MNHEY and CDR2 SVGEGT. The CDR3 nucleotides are TGTGCCAGCAGTTCCCGTAGCGGGAGTTCATCCTACGAGCAGTACTTC. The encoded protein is CASSSRSGSSSYEQYF.

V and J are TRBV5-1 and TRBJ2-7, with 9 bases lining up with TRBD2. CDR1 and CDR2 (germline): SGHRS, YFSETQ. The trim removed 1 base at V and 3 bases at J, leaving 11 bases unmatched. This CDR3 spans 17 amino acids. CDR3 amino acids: CASSLSLAGLTIYEQYF. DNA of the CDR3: TGCGCCAGCAGCTTGTCACTAGCGGGCCTCACTATCTACGAGCAGTACTTC.